This TCR beta chain was obtained from a study of human T cells and chemical hapten exposure. General study points: TCRs exceeding 1 in 1000 frequency stayed unchanged with DPC sensitization.

Of note for this clonotype: The antigen is not known.

CDR1 and CDR2 (germline): SGHDN, FVKESK. Trimming cost V 3 bases and J 2 bases, with 7 bases left between them. This CDR3 comprises 14 residues. It was unfractionated whole blood from which total RNA was extracted. Within the library, unique molecular identifiers were attached to each individual cDNA molecule. Using its own MiXCR run on the reads, TCRdb lists one record per CDR3 protein. Among about 120,000 distinct CDR3 sequences, around 8.5% were seen once, and the ten largest hold 1.1% to 1.5%. The clonotype originates from a human donor in good health. Some clones in this sample may be carry-over from other donors' samples. The chain recombines TRBV14 with TRBJ2-2, with a possible D match to TRBD1 (5 bases). Sequenced input: whole blood. CDR3 sequence: CASSQQGNTGELFF. The CDR3 bases are TGTGCCAGCAGCCAGCAGGGTAACACCGGGGAGCTGTTTTTT.